This passage covers 23 T cell receptor beta chains from one sample sequenced in a study of cytomegalovirus exposure and HLA in healthy donors. A multiplex PCR was run with 60 Vbeta primers and 13 Jbeta primers. TCRdb keeps only in-frame clones here, not all; method: immunoSEQ multiplex PCR. In the table there are around 150,000 clones, over 60% of which are singletons. Sequencing was performed on PBMCs. The origin of the receptors is a woman aged 45-65 years in good health and CMV-seropositive.

This rearrangement joins TRBV6-1 to TRBJ2-7; a weak D match, TRBD2 (6 bases). CDR3 length: 15 residues. In germline, CDR1 is MNHNS, CDR2 SASEGT. The V end was cut by 1 base, the J end by 1 base, with 11 bases between. CDR3 DNA: TGTGCCAGCAGTGAAGGGGGGGACCGATCCTACGAGCAGTACTTC. This gives the protein CASSEGGDRSYEQYF.

This clone appeared a few times. The chain links TRBV28 to TRBJ1-1; D not certain. The V end lost 7 bases, the J end lost 8 bases, and 14 bases lay between the germline ends. The CDR3 runs to 12 residues. CDR1 MDHEN and CDR2 SYDVKM come from the germline V gene. The CDR3 nucleotides are TGTGCCAGCATTTCTTCAGTGTGGGAAGCTTTCTTT. Amino acids: CASISSVWEAFF.

This chain uses TRBV11-2 with TRBJ2-7; D unresolved. The germline gives CDR1 SGHAT, CDR2 FQNNGV. V was pared by 1 base and J by 4 bases, with 11 bases between. The CDR3 sequence is 14 residues long. In nucleotides, the CDR3 is TGTGCCAGCAGCTTAGGGCAGTATGATTACGAGCAGTACTTC. Encoded protein: CASSLGQYDYEQYF.

The gene calls are TRBV28 and TRBJ2-3, with D possibly TRBD1 on 5 matching bases. Germline loops: CDR1 MDHEN, CDR2 SYDVKM. V lost 5 bases to trimming and J lost 0 bases, with 15 bases between them. The CDR3 has 16 residues. Here the CDR3 DNA reads TGTGCCAGCAGTACCCGACAGAGTTCTAGCACAGATACGCAGTATTTT. This codes for CASSTRQSSSTDTQYF.

V gene TRBV9 combines with J gene TRBJ2-2; D perhaps matches TRBD1 (7 bases). Germline loops: CDR1 SGDLS, CDR2 YYNGEE. Trimming removed 4 bases at V and 3 bases at J, with 16 bases between. The CDR3 loop spans 16 amino acids. The CDR3 DNA is TGTGCCAGCAGCCCTCGGGTCAGGGGGGACACCGGGGAGCTGTTTTTT. Amino acid sequence: CASSPRVRGDTGELFF.

The chain recombines TRBV2 with TRBJ1-1; D possibly corresponds to TRBD1 (6 bases). Germline-derived CDR1 and CDR2 are SNHLY and FYNNEI. Trimming took off 3 bases at V and 8 bases at J, with 13 bases between the two ends. The CDR3 runs 13 residues. The CDR3 DNA reads as TGTGCCAGCAGTGACCAACCGAGGGGGGAAGCTTTCTTT. Its protein is CASSDQPRGEAFF.

The V gene is TRBV30, the J gene TRBJ2-2, with D uncertain. CDR1 and CDR2 from the germline V gene are GTSNPN and SVGIG (reference sequence). There are 13 residues in the CDR3. V was clipped by 1 base and J by 6 bases, with 9 bases between them. The CDR3, as DNA: TGTGCCTGGAGTGCAATTGTAGCCGGGGAGCTGTTTTTT. Amino acids: CAWSAIVAGELFF.

The sample holds one count of this clone. The rearrangement uses TRBV19 and TRBJ1-1; D call uncertain. CDR3 size: 13 residues. V was shortened by 7 bases and J by 1 base, with 10 bases between the two germline ends. Germline values: CDR1 LNHDA, CDR2 SQIVND (reference sequence). As DNA, the CDR3 is TGTGCCAGTACCATCTCGAGGAACACTGAAGCTTTCTTT. This sequence encodes CASTISRNTEAFF. Complete variable domain (other parts from reference TRBV19 and TRBJ1-1): DGGITQSPKYLFRKEGQNVTLSCEQNLNHDAMYWYRQDPGQGLRLIYYSQIVNDFQKGDIAEGYSVSREKKESFPLTVTSAQKNPTAFYLCASTISRNTEAFFGQGTRLTVV.

The gene calls are TRBV28 and TRBJ1-2, with TRBD1 as a possible D gene (6 bases). The CDR3 is 12 amino acids. Trimming removed 8 bases at V and 3 bases at J, with 10 bases between. Per germline, CDR1 MDHEN and CDR2 SYDVKM. The CDR3, as DNA: TGTGCCAGCCTCAGGACAGACTATGGCTACACCTTC. Encoded protein: CASLRTDYGYTF.

The chain recombines TRBV19 with TRBJ1-1; no reliable D call. Germline CDR1 is LNHDA and CDR2 is SQIVND (reference sequence). Between the trimmed V and J ends, which lost 4 bases and 0 bases, there was a span of 9 bases. This CDR3 has 14 residues. CDR3 residues: CASSTTALNTEAFF. The CDR3 DNA sequence: TGTGCCAGTAGTACCACAGCTTTGAACACTGAAGCTTTCTTT.

The V gene is TRBV2, the J gene TRBJ2-3; tentative D call: TRBD1 (5 bases). Per germline, CDR1 SNHLY and CDR2 FYNNEI. The CDR3 is made up of 12 amino acids. V shed 6 bases and J shed 2 bases, with 6 bases lying between them. CDR3 in amino acids: CASRTATDTQYF. The CDR3 DNA is TGTGCCAGCAGGACAGCCACAGATACGCAGTATTTT.

This chain uses TRBV2 with TRBJ2-7, with D tentatively TRBD1 (7 bases). Trimming took off 7 bases at V and 5 bases at J, with 12 bases between the two ends. The CDR3 spans 12 residues. The germline gives CDR1 SNHLY, CDR2 FYNNEI. Here the CDR3 DNA reads TGTGCCAGCAAAGGGGGCGGGGACGAGCAGTACTTC. Translated: CASKGGGDEQYF.

This clone has a single count. CDR3 residues: CASSSRTGNSYEQYF. CDR3 nucleotide sequence: TGTGCCAGCAGTTCCCGGACAGGGAACTCCTACGAGCAGTACTTC. This chain connects TRBV28 to TRBJ2-7; TRBD1 matches at 8 bases. The V segment lost 4 bases and the J segment 0 bases; nucleotides outside the gene matches: 5. The germline gives CDR1 MDHEN, CDR2 SYDVKM. CDR3 length: 15 residues.

The genes are TRBV5-1 and TRBJ1-4; 9 nucleotides match TRBD1. V lost 5 bases to trimming and J lost 10 bases; unmatched junction nucleotides: 12. The CDR3 contains 15 residues. Germline CDR1 reads SGHRS; CDR2 reads YFSETQ. The DNA of the CDR3 is TGCGCCAGCAGGGGAACCGGGACAGGGCCGGCAAAACTGTTTTTT. It encodes CASRGTGTGPAKLFF.

This chain uses TRBV7-6 with TRBJ2-5, with 7 bases fitting TRBD1. Trimming took 5 bases from V and 0 from J; bases not matched to a gene: 9. The CDR3 has 16 amino acids. Germline loops: CDR1 SGHVS, CDR2 FNYEAQ. This CDR3 is CASSPSDRDYQETQYF. The CDR3 nucleotides read TGTGCCAGCAGCCCCTCCGACAGGGATTACCAAGAGACCCAGTACTTC.

The chain links TRBV10-3 to TRBJ1-5; 7 nucleotides agree with TRBD1. The germline gives CDR1 ENHRY, CDR2 SYGVKD. CDR3 length: 14 residues. V trimming: 8 bases; J trimming: 7 bases; junction bases outside the gene matches: 11. The CDR3: CAIGATGSGQPQHF. The CDR3 DNA reads as TGTGCCATCGGCGCGACAGGGTCCGGCCAGCCCCAGCATTTT.

The chain links TRBV10-2 to TRBJ1-1; 7 positions match TRBD1. Germline-derived CDR1 and CDR2 are WSHSY and SAAADI. Germline trimming cut 6 bases from V and 0 bases from J; bases unmatched to any gene: 1. The CDR3 sequence is 13 residues long. CDR3 in amino acids: CASRGQMNTEAFF. The CDR3 DNA reads TGCGCCAGCAGGGGACAGATGAACACTGAAGCTTTCTTT.

The chain is built from TRBV10-1 and TRBJ2-7; 10 bases are shared with TRBD1. Trimming at V came to 4 bases and at J to 2 bases, leaving 2 bases not matched to a gene. The length of the CDR3 is 14 residues. Germline V gene sequence: CDR1 WNHNN, CDR2 SYGVQD (reference sequence). CDR3 bases: TGCGCCAGCAGTGGGGGGACAGGGGCCTACGAGCAGTACTTC. Amino acids: CASSGGTGAYEQYF.

The genes are TRBV19 and TRBJ2-5, with 10 bases fitting TRBD1. Germline V lookup: CDR1 LNHDA, CDR2 SQIVND (reference sequence). The V and J ends lost 4 bases and 4 bases, in that order; junction bases with no gene match: 6. The CDR3 consists of 15 residues. CDR3: CASSSARTGGETQYF. The CDR3 DNA follows: TGTGCCAGTAGTAGCGCTCGGACAGGGGGAGAGACCCAGTACTTC.

The rearrangement links TRBV6-6 to TRBJ2-1; perhaps TRBD2 as D (5 bases). Per the germline V gene, CDR1 is MNHNY and CDR2 is SVGAGI (reference sequence). V gave up 5 bases and J gave up 9 bases, with 17 bases separating them. There are 14 residues in the CDR3. CDR3 in DNA: TGTGCCAGCAGTAAGACTACGCGTGAGGGTGAGCAGTTCTTC. It specifies CASSKTTREGEQFF.

The chain joins TRBV5-5 to TRBJ1-2; maybe TRBD1 (5 bases). The CDR3 contains 15 residues. Trimming took 3 bases from V and 6 from J, leaving 18 bases between them. Germline V gene sequence: CDR1 SGHKS, CDR2 YYEKEE (reference sequence). The CDR3 protein is CASSWVTGEEDGYTF. The CDR3, as DNA: TGTGCCAGCAGCTGGGTAACGGGGGAAGAGGATGGCTACACCTTC.

This chain uses TRBV28 with TRBJ1-6, with 8 bases fitting TRBD1. The germline gives CDR1 MDHEN, CDR2 SYDVKM. The ends lost 4 bases at V and 9 bases at J; junction bases unmatched: 2. This CDR3 spans 13 amino acids. CDR3 sequence reads: CASSSQGASPLHF. The CDR3 nucleotides read TGTGCCAGCAGTTCTCAGGGGGCTTCACCCCTCCACTTT.

The rearrangement joins TRBV7-8 to TRBJ1-1; the match to TRBD1 covers 7 bases. The CDR3 length is 14 residues. After removal of 5 bases from V and 7 bases from J, the junction contained 10 bases not matched to a gene. CDR1 and CDR2 from the germline V gene are SGHVS and FQNEAQ. Here the CDR3 reads CASSLIQGNGEAFF. For the CDR3, the DNA is TGTGCCAGCAGCCTAATACAGGGGAATGGTGAAGCTTTCTTT.